This record concerns one T cell receptor (beta chain) sequence. Trimming removed 0 bases from V and 2 bases from J; junction bases left unmatched: 9. The CDR3 runs to 17 residues. Per germline, CDR1 LNHDA and CDR2 SQIVND (reference sequence). Profiling relied on immunoSEQ multiplex PCR, and the TCRdb table lists in-frame clones only, not all of them. The table records roughly 200,000 clones, 85% of them present only once. These data belong to a study of blood T cell repertoires in COVID-19. Looking at the study overall: Sources were T cells, B-cell-depleted T cells, or PBMCs; the material itself was cDNA or gDNA.

The origin of this receptor is a person aged 65 to 85 with COVID-19, enrolled during active disease. J is TRBJ2-5 and V is TRBV19; 7 nucleotides align to TRBD2. The sample comprised peripheral blood. The CDR3 sequence: CASSIDWLAADQETQYF. CDR3 sequence (DNA): TGTGCCAGTAGTATAGATTGGCTAGCGGCCGATCAAGAGACCCAGTACTTC.